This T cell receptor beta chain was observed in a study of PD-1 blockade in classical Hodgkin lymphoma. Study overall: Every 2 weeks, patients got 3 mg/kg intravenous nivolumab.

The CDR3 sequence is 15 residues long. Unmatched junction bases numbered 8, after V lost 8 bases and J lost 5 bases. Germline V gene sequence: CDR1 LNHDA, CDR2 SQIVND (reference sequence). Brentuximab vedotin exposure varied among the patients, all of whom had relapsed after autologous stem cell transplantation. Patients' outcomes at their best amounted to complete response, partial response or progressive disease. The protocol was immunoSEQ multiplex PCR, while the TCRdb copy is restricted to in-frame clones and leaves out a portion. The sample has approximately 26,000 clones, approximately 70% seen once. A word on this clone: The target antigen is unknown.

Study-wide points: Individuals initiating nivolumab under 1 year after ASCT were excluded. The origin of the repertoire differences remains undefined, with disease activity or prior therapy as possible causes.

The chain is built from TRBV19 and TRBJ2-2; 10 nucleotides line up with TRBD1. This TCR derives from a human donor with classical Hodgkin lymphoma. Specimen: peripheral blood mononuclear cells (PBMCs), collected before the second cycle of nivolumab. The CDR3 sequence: CASARDRGFTGELFF. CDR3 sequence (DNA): TGTGCCAGTGCCCGGGACAGGGGATTTACCGGGGAGCTGTTTTTT.